The next 2 T cell receptor beta chains were all read from a single sample in a study of PD-L1 blockade in urothelial cancer. Generated by immunoSEQ multiplex PCR, the TCRdb table keeps only in-frame clones and is missing some. This sample has some 84,000 clones; about 90% occur once, and the top ten carry 5% to 6%. The material was PBMCs, obtained around atezolizumab (anti-PD-L1) treatment. The source is a woman in her 70s with urothelial cancer.

This chain connects TRBV7-9 to TRBJ2-6, with D uncertain. Trimming pared 7 bases from V and 0 bases from J, leaving 4 bases between. CDR3 size: 13 residues. Germline loops: CDR1 SEHNR, CDR2 FQNEAQ (reference sequence). Here the CDR3 reads CASTGSGANVLTF. In DNA form, the CDR3 reads TGTGCCAGCACGGGCTCTGGGGCCAACGTCCTGACTTTC.

The chain employs TRBV23-1 and TRBJ2-1; 7 bases are shared with TRBD1. TRBV23-1 is placed among ORFs of uncertain function. CDR3 size: 13 residues. The CDR3 DNA follows: TGCGCAGCGAAACCGGGACAGAACAATGAGCAGTTCTTC. This gives the protein CAAKPGQNNEQFF.